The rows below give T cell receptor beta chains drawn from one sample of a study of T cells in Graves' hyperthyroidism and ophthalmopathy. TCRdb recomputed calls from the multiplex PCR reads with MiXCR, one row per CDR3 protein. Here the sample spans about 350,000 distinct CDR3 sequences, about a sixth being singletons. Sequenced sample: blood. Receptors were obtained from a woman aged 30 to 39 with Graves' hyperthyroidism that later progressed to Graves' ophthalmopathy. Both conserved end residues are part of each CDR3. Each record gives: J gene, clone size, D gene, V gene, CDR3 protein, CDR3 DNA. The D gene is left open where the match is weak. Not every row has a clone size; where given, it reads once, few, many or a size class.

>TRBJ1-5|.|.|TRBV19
CASSILGSQPQHF
TGTGCCAGTAGTATACTAGGGAGTCAGCCCCAGCATTTT
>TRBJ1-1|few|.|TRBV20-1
CSGEENMNTEAFF
TGCAGTGGGGAGGAGAACATGAACACTGAAGCTTTCTTT
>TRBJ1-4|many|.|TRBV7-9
CASSAPFVGTNEKLFF
TGTGCCAGCAGCGCTCCGTTCGTGGGGACTAATGAAAAACTGTTTTTT
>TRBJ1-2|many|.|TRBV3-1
CASSHMGYGYTF
TGTGCCAGCAGCCATATGGGATATGGCTACACCTTC
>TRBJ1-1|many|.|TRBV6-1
CASTPGLDLTEAFF
TGTGCCAGCACCCCAGGGTTGGATCTCACTGAAGCTTTCTTT
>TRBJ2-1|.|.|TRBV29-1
CSVEYPYSYNEQFF
TGCAGCGTTGAATATCCCTATAGTTACAATGAGCAGTTCTTC
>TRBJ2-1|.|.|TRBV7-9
CASSLGIGGSYNEQFF
TGTGCCAGCAGCTTAGGTATCGGGGGCTCCTACAATGAGCAGTTCTTC
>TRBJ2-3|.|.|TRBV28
CASSFRRGGNTQYF
TGTGCCAGCAGTTTTCGGCGGGGTGGGAATACGCAGTATTTT
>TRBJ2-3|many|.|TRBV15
CATSRVGDSYTDTQYF
TGTGCCACCAGCAGAGTAGGGGACTCATACACAGATACGCAGTATTTT
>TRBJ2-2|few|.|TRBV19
CASTFFGGQSTGELFF
TGTGCCAGTACCTTCTTCGGGGGGCAGAGCACCGGGGAGCTGTTTTTT
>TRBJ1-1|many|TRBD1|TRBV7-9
CASSSVDRGRDTEAFF
TGTGCCAGCAGCTCGGTGGACAGGGGGCGCGACACTGAAGCTTTCTTT
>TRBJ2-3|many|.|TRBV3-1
CASNRGGEGDTQYF
TGTGCCAGCAACAGAGGGGGAGAAGGAGATACGCAGTATTTT
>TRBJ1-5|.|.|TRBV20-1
CSAPVAGTSQGPQHF
TGCAGTGCCCCCGTAGCGGGGACTAGCCAGGGGCCCCAGCATTTT
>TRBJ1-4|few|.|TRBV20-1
CSAPDRSNEKLFF
TGCAGTGCTCCCGACAGATCTAATGAAAAACTGTTTTTT
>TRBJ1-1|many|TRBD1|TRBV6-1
CATRLTGYTEAFF
TGTGCCACCAGACTGACAGGGTACACTGAAGCTTTCTTT
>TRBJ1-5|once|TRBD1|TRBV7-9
CASSLQGGDSQPQHF
TGTGCCAGCAGCTTACAAGGAGGGGACAGTCAGCCCCAGCATTTT
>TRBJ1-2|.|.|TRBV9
CASSVSRGDYGYTF
TGTGCCAGCAGCGTATCGAGGGGAGACTATGGCTACACCTTC
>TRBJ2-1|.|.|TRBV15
CATSRDWNEQFF
TGTGCCACCAGCAGAGATTGGAATGAGCAGTTCTTC
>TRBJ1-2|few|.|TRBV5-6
CASSFTHNYGYTF
TGTGCCAGCAGCTTCACACATAACTATGGCTACACCTTC
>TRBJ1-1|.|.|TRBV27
CASSLSGEAEAFF
TGTGCCAGCAGTTTATCGGGGGAAGCTGAAGCTTTCTTT
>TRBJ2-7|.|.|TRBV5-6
CASTEARLLTYEQYF
TGTGCCAGCACCGAGGCGCGGCTTTTAACCTACGAGCAGTACTTC
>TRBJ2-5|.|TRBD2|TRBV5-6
CASSLEAGVVTQYF
TGTGCCAGCAGCTTGGAGGCGGGGGTGGTGACCCAGTACTTC
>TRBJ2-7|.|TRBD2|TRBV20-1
CSAIRLAGGLEQYF
TGCAGTGCGATACGACTAGCGGGGGGTCTCGAGCAGTACTTC
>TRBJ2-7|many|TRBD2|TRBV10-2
CASNPGLSYEQYF
TGCGCCAGCAATCCGGGACTATCGTACGAGCAGTACTTC
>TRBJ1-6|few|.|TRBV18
CASSPIARPGRKDSPLHF
TGTGCCAGCTCACCAATAGCGAGACCGGGGAGGAAAGATTCACCCCTCCACTTT
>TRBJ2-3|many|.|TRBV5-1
CASSSNGPKPGTDTQYF
TGCGCCAGCAGCTCAAACGGACCGAAGCCAGGCACAGATACGCAGTATTTT
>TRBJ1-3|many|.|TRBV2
CASSERMGRMNTIYF
TGTGCCAGCAGTGAACGGATGGGGCGTATGAACACCATATATTTT
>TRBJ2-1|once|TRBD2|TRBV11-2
CASRGLAGTYNEQFF
TGTGCCAGCAGGGGACTAGCGGGGACCTACAATGAGCAGTTCTTC
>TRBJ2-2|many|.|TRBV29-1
CSVEQSNTGELFF
TGCAGCGTTGAACAGTCGAACACCGGGGAGCTGTTTTTT
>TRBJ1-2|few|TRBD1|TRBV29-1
CSVEEQGEPNYGYTF
TGCAGCGTAGAAGAGCAGGGGGAGCCTAACTATGGCTACACCTTC
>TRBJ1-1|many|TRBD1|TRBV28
CASSYWTGAMNTEAFF
TGTGCCAGCAGTTATTGGACAGGGGCAATGAACACTGAAGCTTTCTTT
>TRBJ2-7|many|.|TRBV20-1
CSARDRTGSYEQYF
TGCAGTGCTAGAGATCGGACCGGATCCTACGAGCAGTACTTC
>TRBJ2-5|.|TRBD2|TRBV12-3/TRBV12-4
CASSRGTSGTGELEETQYF
TGTGCCAGCAGCCGTGGGACTAGCGGGACAGGGGAGTTAGAAGAGACCCAGTACTTC
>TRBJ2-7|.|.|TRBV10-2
CASSESWNEQYF
TGCGCCAGCAGTGAGTCCTGGAACGAGCAGTACTTC
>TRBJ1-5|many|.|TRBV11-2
CASSRNGGKFGQPQHF
TGTGCCAGCAGCCGAAACGGGGGGAAATTTGGTCAGCCCCAGCATTTT
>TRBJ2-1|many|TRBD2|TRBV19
CASSMREGRRNNEQFF
TGTGCCAGTAGCATGAGGGAGGGCCGCCGAAACAATGAGCAGTTCTTC
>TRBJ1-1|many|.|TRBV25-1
CASVWATEAFF
TGTGCCAGCGTGTGGGCAACTGAAGCTTTCTTT
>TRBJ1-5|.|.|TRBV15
CATSRVYDGQPQHF
TGTGCCACCAGCAGAGTCTACGACGGGCAGCCCCAGCATTTT
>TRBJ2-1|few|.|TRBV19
CASSTQWNEQFF
TGTGCCAGTAGTACGCAATGGAATGAGCAGTTCTTC
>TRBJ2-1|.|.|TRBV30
CAWSVPMGGNEQFF
TGTGCCTGGAGTGTCCCAATGGGGGGTAATGAGCAGTTCTTC
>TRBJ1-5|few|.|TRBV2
CASRVGRLNSNQPQHF
TGTGCCAGCAGGGTGGGGAGATTAAATAGCAATCAGCCCCAGCATTTT
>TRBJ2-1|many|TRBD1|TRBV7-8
CASSLSGGLYNEQFF
TGTGCCAGCAGCTTATCAGGGGGCCTCTACAATGAGCAGTTCTTC
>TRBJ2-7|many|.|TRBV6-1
CASSHGPKLGESYEQYF
TGTGCCAGCAGTCATGGCCCTAAACTTGGGGAATCCTACGAGCAGTACTTC
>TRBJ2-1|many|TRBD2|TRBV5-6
CASSLASGGAGDEQFF
TGTGCCAGCAGCTTAGCTAGCGGGGGGGCCGGGGATGAGCAGTTCTTC
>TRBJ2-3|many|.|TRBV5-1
CASRQVGTDTQYF
TGCGCCAGCAGACAGGTAGGGACAGATACGCAGTATTTT
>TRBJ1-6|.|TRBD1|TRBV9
CASSARGGGLNSPLHF
TGTGCCAGCAGCGCGAGGGGAGGGGGCCTTAATTCACCCCTCCACTTT
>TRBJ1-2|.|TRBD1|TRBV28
CASRRTGGNYGCTF
TGTGCCAGCAGACGGACAGGGGGTAACTATGGCTGCACCTTC
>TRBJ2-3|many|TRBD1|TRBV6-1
CASSEWDRVTDTQYF
TGTGCCAGCAGTGAGTGGGACAGGGTCACAGATACGCAGTATTTT
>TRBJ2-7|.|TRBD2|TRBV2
CASSPRLAGDRQYF
TGTGCCAGCAGTCCCCGACTAGCGGGGGACAGGCAGTACTTC
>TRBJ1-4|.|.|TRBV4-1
CASSQDQTGFNEKLFF
TGCGCCAGCAGCCAAGATCAGACAGGCTTTAATGAAAAACTGTTTTTT
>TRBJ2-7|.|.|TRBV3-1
CASSRSTGYEQYF
TGTGCCAGCAGCCGATCGACAGGCTACGAGCAGTACTTC
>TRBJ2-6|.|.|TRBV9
CASSVGASGANVLTF
TGTGCCAGCAGCGTAGGGGCTTCTGGGGCCAACGTCCTGACTTTC
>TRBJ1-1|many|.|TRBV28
CASSLLGETNTEAFF
TGTGCCAGCAGTTTATTGGGAGAAACGAACACTGAAGCTTTCTTT
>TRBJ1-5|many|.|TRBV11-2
CASSLEGPDQPQHF
TGTGCCAGCAGCTTAGAGGGCCCTGATCAGCCCCAGCATTTT